The 9 T cell receptor beta chains listed next were all sequenced from one sample in a study of cytomegalovirus exposure and HLA in healthy donors. The PCR made use of 60 Vbeta and 13 Jbeta primers. The table came from immunoSEQ multiplex PCR; TCRdb's copy has only in-frame clones and leaves some out. This sample's clone table lists some 150,000 clones. The sequencing sample was made of PBMCs. These receptors were taken from a man aged 35 to 55 in good health and CMV-seronegative.

V and J are TRBV6-1 and TRBJ1-2, with no clear D. The CDR3 consists of 12 residues. The germline CDR1 and CDR2 sequences are MNHNS and SASEGT. V lost 7 bases, J lost 3 bases, and 9 bases lay in between. Here the CDR3 reads CASTEEYYGYTF. CDR3 sequence (DNA): TGTGCCAGCACAGAGGAATACTATGGCTACACCTTC.

This chain links TRBV6-1 with TRBJ1-1; D is undetermined. CDR3 length: 15 residues. Trimming stripped 1 base from V and 4 bases from J, with 13 bases between. The germline V gene encodes CDR1 MNHNS and CDR2 SASEGT. The CDR3 coding sequence is TGTGCCAGCAGTGAAGGTTCCTTAGGAGGCACTGAAGCTTTCTTT. Protein sequence: CASSEGSLGGTEAFF.

V usage is TRBV6-5 and J usage is TRBJ1-5; D remains unclear. Deletions cut 4 bases from V and 7 bases from J, with 14 bases between. Per germline, CDR1 MNHEY and CDR2 SVGAGI. The CDR3 has 14 residues. CDR3: CASSSEGGGQPQHF. The DNA for the CDR3 is TGTGCCAGCAGTTCCGAGGGAGGAGGCCAGCCCCAGCATTTT.

The genes are TRBV7-9 and TRBJ1-1, with 8 positions matching TRBD1. CDR1 is SEHNR and CDR2 is FQNEAQ in the germline V gene (reference sequence). V was pared by 1 base and J by 5 bases, with 6 bases of the junction left unmatched. This CDR3 region has 15 residues. The chain's CDR3 is CASSLVTGGGTEAFF. As DNA, the CDR3 is TGTGCCAGCAGCTTAGTCACAGGGGGTGGGACTGAAGCTTTCTTT.

This sequence joins TRBV18 and TRBJ2-7, with 10 nucleotides matching TRBD1. J was trimmed by 2 bases and V by 8 bases; bases with no gene match: 9. This CDR3 region has 15 residues. In germline, CDR1 is KGHSH, CDR2 LQKENI. CDR3 nucleotides: TGTGCCAGCGCTACGGGACAGGGGAAACCCTACGAGCAGTACTTC. This codes for CASATGQGKPYEQYF.

The chain combines TRBV19 with TRBJ2-5; 12 nucleotides line up with TRBD2. The V segment lost 1 base and the J segment 2 bases; nucleotides outside the gene matches: 2. The germline V gene has CDR1 LNHDA and CDR2 SQIVND (reference sequence). The CDR3 extends over 16 amino acids. CDR3 in DNA: TGTGCCAGTAGTATAGGACTAGCGGGGGAACAAGAGACCCAGTACTTC. Amino acids: CASSIGLAGEQETQYF.

V and J are TRBV6-5 and TRBJ2-3; 15 bases are shared with TRBD2. CDR1 is MNHEY and CDR2 is SVGAGI in the germline V gene. The ends lost 2 bases at V and 7 bases at J; junction bases unmatched: 1. There are 15 residues in the CDR3. DNA of the CDR3: TGTGCCAGCAGTTACGGGACTAGCGGGGGGTATACGCAGTATTTT. Amino acid sequence: CASSYGTSGGYTQYF.

V usage is TRBV5-5 and J usage is TRBJ2-3; no clear D gene. The CDR3 totals 12 residues. Germline values: CDR1 SGHKS, CDR2 YYEKEE (reference sequence). The germline V and J ends were trimmed by 4 bases and 2 bases, with 5 bases remaining between them. In DNA, the CDR3 is TGTGCCAGCAGCATATTCACAGATACGCAGTATTTT. Its translation: CASSIFTDTQYF. The variable domain in full, with the rest retrieved from reference TRBV5-5 and TRBJ2-3, is DAGVTQSPTHLIKTRGQQVTLRCSPISGHKSVSWYQQVLGQGPQFIFQYYEKEERGRGNFPDRFSARQFPNYSSELNVNALLLGDSALYLCASSIFTDTQYFGPGTRLTVL.

V gene TRBV7-9 combines with J gene TRBJ2-1; 15 nucleotides align to TRBD2. The V gene's germline CDR1 is SEHNR and CDR2 FQNEAQ (reference sequence). There are 18 residues in the CDR3. V gave up 10 bases and J gave up 7 bases; unmatched junction bases: 17. For the CDR3, the DNA is TGTGCCACCAACCTGGGACTAGCGGGGGGAAAACTGAGGAATGAGCAGTTCTTC. This sequence encodes CATNLGLAGGKLRNEQFF. Full variable domain (missing parts from reference TRBV7-9 and TRBJ2-1): DTGVSQNPRHKITKRGQNVTFRCDPISEHNRLYWYRQTLGQGPEFLTYFQNEAQLEKSRLLSDRFSAERPKGSFSTLEIQRTEQGDSAMYLCATNLGLAGGKLRNEQFFGPGTRLTVL.